These T cell receptor beta chains were read from a single sample in a study of CD8 T cells in Susac syndrome. A single record per CDR3 protein comes from TCRdb applying MiXCR to the immunoSEQ multiplex PCR reads. The sample has some 450,000 distinct CDR3 sequences; approximately 89% are singletons. Sequencing was done on a sample of CD8+ T cells from PBMCs. The receptors were gathered from a human donor with multiple sclerosis. The CDR3 runs from the conserved cysteine through the conserved F or W. Each record gives: V gene, D gene, clone size, J gene, CDR3 DNA, CDR3 protein. D genes are given only for firm matches. Size is omitted from some rows. Given values are once, few, many or a class for expanded clones.

v_call: TRBV11-2; d_call: NA; clone_size: few; j_call: TRBJ2-3; cdr3_nt: TGTGCCAGCATACAATCAATGGGTACAGATACGCAGTATTTT; cdr3_aa: CASIQSMGTDTQYF
v_call: TRBV5-6; d_call: NA; clone_size: NA; j_call: TRBJ1-6; cdr3_nt: TGTGCCAGCAGCTTGGGGGGCTCCTATAATTCACCCCTCCACTTT; cdr3_aa: CASSLGGSYNSPLHF
v_call: TRBV3-1; d_call: NA; clone_size: NA; j_call: TRBJ1-6; cdr3_nt: TGTGCCAGCAGCCGCATAGGCCCCGAGGAGCACTCACCCCTCCACTTT; cdr3_aa: CASSRIGPEEHSPLHF
v_call: TRBV30; d_call: NA; clone_size: NA; j_call: TRBJ2-1; cdr3_nt: TGTGCCTGGAGTGTCTCGCGGTACAATGAGCAGTTCTTC; cdr3_aa: CAWSVSRYNEQFF
v_call: TRBV4-1; d_call: NA; clone_size: NA; j_call: TRBJ1-3; cdr3_nt: TGCGCCAGCAGCCAAGATAGGGGGAACACCATATATTTT; cdr3_aa: CASSQDRGNTIYF
v_call: TRBV27; d_call: NA; clone_size: NA; j_call: TRBJ2-7; cdr3_nt: TGTGCCAGCAGTCCGCCCACGGTGGGGTTGTACGAGCAGTACTTC; cdr3_aa: CASSPPTVGLYEQYF
v_call: TRBV12-3/TRBV12-4; d_call: NA; clone_size: NA; j_call: TRBJ2-1; cdr3_nt: TGTGCCAGCAGTTTTTCCCCTTCGGTATCATACAATGAGCAGTTCTTC; cdr3_aa: CASSFSPSVSYNEQFF
v_call: TRBV5-6; d_call: TRBD1; clone_size: NA; j_call: TRBJ2-7; cdr3_nt: TGTGCCAGCAGCTTCTGGGACAGCAACTCCTACGAGCAGTACTTC; cdr3_aa: CASSFWDSNSYEQYF
v_call: TRBV4-2; d_call: NA; clone_size: few; j_call: TRBJ1-2; cdr3_nt: TGTGCCAGCAGCGGCGGGGAAGAAGAAGCTAACTATGGCTACACCTTC; cdr3_aa: CASSGGEEEANYGYTF
v_call: TRBV12-3/TRBV12-4; d_call: TRBD1; clone_size: NA; j_call: TRBJ2-5; cdr3_nt: TGTGCCATCACCAGGACAGGGGTGGAGACCCAGTACTTC; cdr3_aa: CAITRTGVETQYF
v_call: TRBV7-9; d_call: NA; clone_size: NA; j_call: TRBJ1-1; cdr3_nt: TGTGCCAGCAGCCCAGGGCCAGAGGGGAACACTGAAGCTTTCTTT; cdr3_aa: CASSPGPEGNTEAFF
v_call: TRBV27; d_call: NA; clone_size: NA; j_call: TRBJ1-5; cdr3_nt: TGTGCCAGCAGTTCCCTACAGAGCAATCAGCCCCAGCATTTT; cdr3_aa: CASSSLQSNQPQHF
v_call: TRBV6-5; d_call: NA; clone_size: few; j_call: TRBJ2-7; cdr3_nt: TGTGCCAGCAGTTACATGGGTAATTCGGAAGAGCAGTACTTC; cdr3_aa: CASSYMGNSEEQYF
v_call: TRBV7-9; d_call: NA; clone_size: NA; j_call: TRBJ2-1; cdr3_nt: TGTGCCAGCAGCCCACCAGTGGGACACACCTACAATGAGCAGTTCTTC; cdr3_aa: CASSPPVGHTYNEQFF
v_call: TRBV14; d_call: TRBD1; clone_size: once; j_call: TRBJ2-5; cdr3_nt: TGTGCCAGCAGCCAGAGGGACAGGCGAGTCTACCAAGAGACCCAGTACTTC; cdr3_aa: CASSQRDRRVYQETQYF